This passage covers 12 T cell receptor beta chains from one sample sequenced in a study of T cell repertoires in cytomegalovirus infection. TCRdb independently ran MiXCR on the reads; one entry per CDR3 protein. Here the sample spans roughly 500,000 distinct CDR3 sequences, roughly a third being singletons. Their antigens remain unidentified. Sequenced material: cultured PBMCs, taken from culture after CMV antigen stimulation. These receptors were collected from a human donor in good health (CMV status not recorded). Some clones in this sample may be carry-over from other donors' samples.

The V call is TRBV12-3 or TRBV12-4, the J call TRBJ2-7; D may be TRBD2 (6 bases). The CDR3 contains 14 residues. V lost 1 base, J lost 3 bases, and 10 bases lay in between. The chain's CDR3 is CASSLGGLRYEQYV. The CDR3 nucleotides are TGTGCCAGCAGTTTAGGGGGACTCCGCTACGAGCAGTACGTC.

This clonotype has ten or more counts. This chain joins TRBV19 and TRBJ2-1; D is unclear. Trimming removed 5 bases from V and 0 bases from J, with 11 bases in between. The CDR3 totals 15 residues. Germline CDR1 and CDR2: LNHDA and SQIVND (reference sequence). The CDR3 spells CASSDGPSSYNEQFF. DNA for the CDR3: TGTGCCAGTAGTGATGGGCCGAGCTCCTACAATGAGCAGTTCTTC.

The V call is TRBV5-1, the J call TRBJ2-2; 7 bases are a match to TRBD1. V trimming: 1 base; J trimming: 8 bases; junction bases outside the gene matches: 5. The CDR3 has 14 residues. The V gene's germline CDR1 is SGHRS and CDR2 YFSETQ. CDR3 in amino acids: CASSLSGTVGELFF. The CDR3 DNA sequence: TGCGCCAGCAGCTTGTCCGGGACAGTTGGGGAGCTGTTTTTT. The full variable domain, with the rest looked up from reference TRBV5-1 and TRBJ2-2, is KAGVTQTPRYLIKTRGQQVTLSCSPISGHRSVSWYQQTPGQGLQFLFEYFSETQRNKGNFPGRFSGRQFSNSRSEMNVSTLELGDSALYLCASSLSGTVGELFFGEGSRLTVL.

On this clonotype itself: No conserved phenylalanine or tryptophan ends this CDR3, so it is likely a read error. The chain employs TRBV7-2 and TRBJ1-6, with D possibly matching TRBD1 (5 bases). V shed 4 bases and J shed 10 bases, with 14 bases lying between them. Germline assignment: CDR1 SGHTA and CDR2 FQGNSA. This CDR3 is 14 amino acids long. The CDR3 coding sequence is TGTGCCAGCAGCTATGTGGGGGTAAGCTCACCCCTCCACGTT. Its translation is CASSYVGVSSPLHV.

This clonotype was seen a handful of times. The V call is TRBV10-2, the J call TRBJ2-3, with TRBD2 matching 7 bases. This CDR3 contains 16 residues. Losses at the gene ends were 8 bases for V and 4 bases for J; bases not matched to a gene: 15. Looked up from germline, CDR1 is WSHSY and CDR2 is SAAADI. As DNA, the CDR3 is TGCGCCAGCGATAATAGCGGACTAGTCGGGCCAGATACGCAGTATTTT. Residues: CASDNSGLVGPDTQYF.

The gene calls are TRBV6-1 and TRBJ2-7, with 7 bases that match TRBD2. Looked up from germline, CDR1 is MNHNS and CDR2 is SASEGT. After removal of 5 bases from V and 4 bases from J, the junction contained 2 bases not matched to a gene. The CDR3 has 12 amino acids. CDR3 amino acids: CASSSGKYEQYF. The CDR3 DNA follows: TGTGCCAGCAGTAGCGGGAAATACGAGCAGTACTTC.

The chain recombines TRBV6-6 with TRBJ2-5; no clear D gene. The CDR3 is 13 residues long. CDR1 and CDR2 from the germline V gene are MNHNY and SVGAGI (reference sequence). Trimming left V 7 bases short and J 1 base short, with 10 bases between. For the CDR3, the DNA is TGTGCCAGCATCCCGCTACCCCAAGAGACCCAGTACTTC. This translates into CASIPLPQETQYF.

This clonotype was picked up a small number of times. The V and J genes are TRBV6-2 or TRBV6-3 and TRBJ1-1; no reliable D call. V lost 7 bases and J 2 bases, leaving 11 bases between the germline ends. The CDR3 extends over 13 amino acids. CDR1 MNHEY and CDR2 SVGEGT come from the germline V gene. For the CDR3, the DNA is TGTGCCAGCAACTATAATTCCAACACTGAAGCTTTCTTT. Amino acids: CASNYNSNTEAFF.

This rearrangement joins TRBV5-5 to TRBJ2-1; TRBD2 aligns across 9 bases. Germline CDR1 is SGHKS and CDR2 is YYEKEE (reference sequence). The CDR3 contains 17 residues. V lost 3 bases, J lost 2 bases, and 9 bases stayed unmatched. Here the CDR3 reads CASSSPVAGAPYNEQFF. The CDR3 DNA reads TGTGCCAGCAGCTCACCAGTAGCGGGAGCCCCCTACAATGAGCAGTTCTTC.

V is TRBV7-4 and J is TRBJ1-1; D is unclear. Germline values: CDR1 SGHVT, CDR2 SQSDAQ. The CDR3 loop spans 16 amino acids. V was clipped by 5 bases and J by 0 bases, with 16 bases between them. The CDR3, as DNA: TGTGCCAGCAGCGCTCCCCGACGGGAGATGAACACTGAAGCTTTCTTT. Encoded protein: CASSAPRREMNTEAFF.

This clonotype was counted many times. The chain links TRBV7-2 to TRBJ1-3; 10 bases align to TRBD1. Germline assignment: CDR1 SGHTA and CDR2 FQGNSA. The CDR3 is made up of 14 amino acids. Trimming cost V 3 bases and J 7 bases; bases outside gene matches: 3. The CDR3 here is CASSLTGGRNTIYF. Written as DNA, the CDR3 is TGTGCCAGCAGCTTGACAGGGGGCCGGAACACCATATATTTT.

CDR3: CASSLGRPSGRTDTQYF. In DNA, the CDR3 is TGTGCCAGCAGCTTAGGTCGGCCTAGCGGACGCACAGATACGCAGTATTTT. This rearrangement joins TRBV7-6 to TRBJ2-3; 7 bases are a match to TRBD2. The CDR3 is 17 amino acids. Trimming at V came to 1 base and at J to 1 base, leaving 8 bases not matched to a gene. Germline CDR1 and CDR2: SGHVS and FNYEAQ.